Listed here are 29 T cell receptor beta chains from one sample, sequenced in a study of OX40 agonist ivuxolimab in advanced cancers. Generated by immunoSEQ multiplex PCR, the TCRdb table keeps only in-frame clones and is missing some. The table includes around 70,000 clones, roughly nine tenths detected once. Sequences were derived from CD4+ or CD8+ T cells sorted from blood, sampled in a trial of the OX40 agonist ivuxolimab. Receptors originate from an adult with an advanced solid tumor such as melanoma, head and neck, liver or kidney cancer.

The chain recombines TRBV2 with TRBJ1-2; TRBD1 might be the D (6 bases). The ends were cut back, 2 bases at V and 3 bases at J, with 10 bases in the middle. The length of the CDR3 is 14 residues. Looked up from germline, CDR1 is SNHLY and CDR2 is FYNNEI. The CDR3 bases are TGTGCCAGCAGTGAAAACAGGGTGTACTATGGCTACACCTTC. Residues: CASSENRVYYGYTF.

The chain employs TRBV5-4 and TRBJ1-1; no reliable D call. CDR1 is SGHNT, CDR2 YYREEE, per germline (reference sequence). V was shortened by 4 bases and J by 4 bases, with 11 bases between the two germline ends. The CDR3 totals 13 residues. CDR3 nucleotide sequence: TGTGCCAGCAGCCCCACGATTAGCACTGAAGCTTTCTTT. Its translation: CASSPTISTEAFF.

V is TRBV6-5 and J is TRBJ2-1; weak D call: TRBD1 (6 bases). Germline values: CDR1 MNHEY, CDR2 SVGAGI. CDR3 size: 14 residues. Trimming left V 6 bases short and J 8 bases short, with 17 bases between. The CDR3 loop reads CASRRGQRSDEQFF. The CDR3 bases are TGTGCCAGCAGACGCGGACAGCGCTCCGATGAGCAGTTCTTC.

The V call is TRBV2, the J call TRBJ2-7; D might be TRBD2 (5 bases). CDR1 and CDR2 from the germline V gene are SNHLY and FYNNEI. With 2 bases removed from V and 0 bases from J, the gap between germline ends came to 8 bases. There are 14 residues in the CDR3. The CDR3 region is CASSEPGLSYEQYF. The DNA of the CDR3 is TGTGCCAGCAGTGAACCAGGACTCTCCTACGAGCAGTACTTC.

The J gene is TRBJ2-7, the V gene TRBV9; D is possibly TRBD2 (6 bases). The V and J ends lost 0 bases and 6 bases respectively, with 13 bases between them. The CDR3 sequence is 14 residues long. Germline CDR1 SGDLS, CDR2 YYNGEE. The CDR3 region is CASSVDLATPEQYF. CDR3 DNA sequence: TGTGCCAGCAGCGTAGATCTAGCGACCCCCGAGCAGTACTTC.

This chain uses TRBV29-1 with TRBJ2-7, with 8 bases fitting TRBD1. CDR1 is SQVTM and CDR2 is ANQGSEA in the germline V gene. After removal of 8 bases from V and 0 bases from J, the junction contained 6 bases not matched to a gene. The CDR3 loop spans 13 amino acids. CDR3 bases: TGCAGCTACTCAGGGGGCGACTCCTACGAGCAGTACTTC. Its protein is CSYSGGDSYEQYF.

V is TRBV18 and J is TRBJ2-7; 10 bases line up with TRBD1. After removal of 3 bases from V and 7 bases from J, the junction contained 6 bases not matched to a gene. This CDR3 is built from 14 residues. Germline V gives CDR1 KGHSH, CDR2 LQKENI. This CDR3 is CASSPTGTGEEQYF. In DNA, the CDR3 is TGTGCCAGCTCACCGACCGGGACAGGGGAAGAGCAGTACTTC.

A remark on this clone: Other DNA variants within this sample encode the same CDR3. This rearrangement joins TRBV18 to TRBJ2-7, with D hard to call. There are 13 residues in the CDR3. The germline V gene encodes CDR1 KGHSH and CDR2 LQKENI. The V end lost 6 bases, the J end lost 2 bases, and 11 bases lay between the germline ends. As DNA, the CDR3 is TGTGCCAGCTCCCCCACCGTAGCCTACGAGCAGTACTTC. Amino acids: CASSPTVAYEQYF.

V gene TRBV6-1 combines with J gene TRBJ1-3; no firm D call. The CDR3 has 13 residues. Trimming shortened V by 4 bases and J by 4 bases, and 8 bases separated the two germline ends. Germline V lookup: CDR1 MNHNS, CDR2 SASEGT. CDR3 amino acids: CASSALGGNTIYF. The DNA of the CDR3 is TGTGCCAGCAGTGCTCTAGGGGGAAACACCATATATTTT.

The V call is TRBV5-1, the J call TRBJ1-5; maybe TRBD1 (6 bases). Trimming pared 1 base from V and 2 bases from J, leaving 10 bases between. There are 15 residues in the CDR3. The germline CDR1 and CDR2 sequences are SGHRS and YFSETQ. The CDR3, as DNA: TGCGCCAGCAGCTTGAGGGGGGACGGCAATCAGCCCCAGCATTTT. Encoded protein: CASSLRGDGNQPQHF.

This chain joins TRBV9 and TRBJ1-1, with D unresolved. Germline values: CDR1 SGDLS, CDR2 YYNGEE. V was trimmed by 0 bases and J by 3 bases, leaving 6 bases between them. This CDR3 spans 13 amino acids. This CDR3 is CASSVGGYTEAFF. Here the CDR3 DNA reads TGTGCCAGCAGCGTAGGGGGATACACTGAAGCTTTCTTT. Based on the CDR3 plus reference TRBV9 and TRBJ1-1, the full variable domain is DSGVTQTPKHLITATGQRVTLRCSPRSGDLSVYWYQQSLDQGLQFLIQYYNGEERAKGNILERFSAQQFPDLHSELNLSSLELGDSALYFCASSVGGYTEAFFGQGTRLTVV.

The chain recombines TRBV28 with TRBJ1-2; D perhaps matches TRBD1 (6 bases). Trimming stripped 1 base from V and 8 bases from J, with 20 bases between. The CDR3 runs 16 residues. Germline CDR1 reads MDHEN; CDR2 reads SYDVKM. CDR3 protein: CASSLFPKTGTIGYTF. The DNA for the CDR3 is TGTGCCAGCAGTTTATTCCCCAAGACAGGAACTATAGGCTACACCTTC.

The chain has TRBV27 and TRBJ2-5, with D possibly being TRBD2 (7 bases). The CDR3 loop spans 15 amino acids. Germline values: CDR1 MNHEY, CDR2 SMNVEV (reference sequence). V was cut by 2 bases and J by 5 bases, with 15 bases left in between. The CDR3: CASSLHGEGVETQYF. The CDR3 bases are TGTGCCAGCAGTTTACACGGGGAGGGGGTGGAGACCCAGTACTTC.

V is TRBV7-9 and J is TRBJ2-4, with TRBD1 matching over 8 bases. The CDR3 loop spans 13 amino acids. Germline V gene sequence: CDR1 SEHNR, CDR2 FQNEAQ (reference sequence). With V trimmed by 3 bases and J by 8 bases, 3 bases remained unmatched. The CDR3 sequence is CASSLTGVHIQYF. The CDR3 nucleotides read TGTGCCAGCAGCTTGACAGGGGTTCACATTCAGTACTTC.

CDR3 protein: CASSLESGQIFNEQFF. The CDR3 DNA follows: TGTGCCAGCAGCTTGGAGTCGGGACAGATATTTAATGAGCAGTTCTTC. The chain links TRBV5-6 to TRBJ2-1; 7 bases map to TRBD1. The germline V gene has CDR1 SGHDT and CDR2 YYEEEE. Trimming cost V 0 bases and J 7 bases; bases outside gene matches: 10. This CDR3 region has 16 residues.

This chain connects TRBV9 to TRBJ1-6; weak D call: TRBD1 (5 bases). Trimming left V 7 bases short and J 8 bases short, with 19 bases between. CDR1 and CDR2 from the germline V gene are SGDLS and YYNGEE. This CDR3 comprises 15 residues. CDR3 sequence reads: CASGGSGGIHSPLHF. CDR3 DNA sequence: TGTGCCAGCGGAGGTTCGGGGGGGATACATTCACCCCTCCACTTT.

The J gene is TRBJ1-1, the V gene TRBV6-4, with TRBD1 as a possible D gene (5 bases). V lost 5 bases and J 0 bases, leaving 16 bases between the germline ends. The CDR3 is made up of 16 amino acids. The germline V gene encodes CDR1 MRHNA and CDR2 SNTAGT. Written as DNA, the CDR3 is TGTGCCAGCAGTCAAAGTGGTGGGACGGTGAACACTGAAGCTTTCTTT. Its translation is CASSQSGGTVNTEAFF.

This chain links TRBV19 with TRBJ1-2; TRBD1 matches 7 bases. With 10 bases clipped from V and 1 base from J, the junction kept 12 bases outside the gene matches. Germline CDR1 LNHDA, CDR2 SQIVND (reference sequence). The CDR3 runs 15 residues. The CDR3 here is CATLGGTTINYGYTF. CDR3 in DNA: TGTGCCACTTTAGGGGGCACGACGATTAACTATGGCTACACCTTC.

This clone was recorded a few times. CDR3 nucleotide sequence: TGTGCCAGCAGCTTCCCTAGCGGGGGGCGCACCTACGAGCAGTACTTC. This gives the protein CASSFPSGGRTYEQYF. The J gene is TRBJ2-7, the V gene TRBV11-2; 11 nucleotides line up with TRBD2. The CDR3 is 16 amino acids. The germline V gene has CDR1 SGHAT and CDR2 FQNNGV. V trimming: 3 bases; J trimming: 2 bases; junction bases outside the gene matches: 6.

This chain connects TRBV7-2 to TRBJ2-3; D gene ambiguous. The CDR3 runs 15 residues. Germline loops: CDR1 SGHTA, CDR2 FQGNSA. The V end lost 5 bases, the J end lost 0 bases, and 12 bases lay between the germline ends. The CDR3: CASSPDGLSTDTQYF. Written as DNA, the CDR3 is TGTGCCAGCAGCCCGGACGGGCTTAGCACAGATACGCAGTATTTT. Full variable domain (remainder filled in from reference TRBV7-2 and TRBJ2-3): GAGVSQSPSNKVTEKGKDVELRCDPISGHTALYWYRQSLGQGLEFLIYFQGNSAPDKSGLPSDRFSAERTGGSVSTLTIQRTQQEDSAVYLCASSPDGLSTDTQYFGPGTRLTVL.

The chain links TRBV2 to TRBJ1-1; maybe TRBD1 (5 bases). This CDR3 comprises 12 residues. V lost 5 bases to trimming and J lost 4 bases, with 8 bases between them. CDR1 is SNHLY and CDR2 is FYNNEI in the germline V gene. In nucleotides, the CDR3 is TGTGCCAGCAGTACTCAGGGCACTGAAGCTTTCTTT. Its translation is CASSTQGTEAFF. The whole variable domain, filled in from reference TRBV2 and TRBJ1-1, reads EPEVTQTPSHQVTQMGQEVILRCVPISNHLYFYWYRQILGQKVEFLVSFYNNEISEKSEIFDDQFSVERPDGSNFTLKIRSTKLEDSAMYFCASSTQGTEAFFGQGTRLTVV.

The count of this clone is one. The chain links TRBV19 to TRBJ2-7; TRBD1 is a possible D gene (5 bases). V was pared by 6 bases and J by 1 base, with 22 bases between. The CDR3 sequence is 17 residues long. Germline V gives CDR1 LNHDA, CDR2 SQIVND (reference sequence). The CDR3 nucleotides read TGTGCCAGTAGAATCAATCCACGACAGTCCTCGTCCTACGAGCAGTACTTC. Protein product: CASRINPRQSSSYEQYF.

The chain recombines TRBV7-2 with TRBJ2-7; D ambiguous. CDR1 and CDR2 (germline): SGHTA, FQGNSA. CDR3 length equals 14 residues. Trimming shortened V by 3 bases and J by 4 bases, and 13 bases separated the two germline ends. CDR3 residues: CASSFLPQKYEQYF. CDR3 DNA sequence: TGTGCCAGCAGCTTTCTCCCCCAAAAGTACGAGCAGTACTTC. The whole variable domain, remainder taken from reference TRBV7-2 and TRBJ2-7, is GAGVSQSPSNKVTEKGKDVELRCDPISGHTALYWYRQSLGQGLEFLIYFQGNSAPDKSGLPSDRFSAERTGGSVSTLTIQRTQQEDSAVYLCASSFLPQKYEQYFGPGTRLTVT.

The V call is TRBV28, the J call TRBJ2-5; weak D call: TRBD2 (6 bases). V shed 5 bases and J shed 5 bases, with 18 bases lying between them. CDR1 and CDR2 (germline): MDHEN, SYDVKM. This CDR3 spans 15 amino acids. CDR3 protein: CASSPAGGAGETQYF. The CDR3 bases are TGTGCCAGCAGTCCCGCCGGAGGGGCCGGGGAGACCCAGTACTTC.

CDR3 amino acids: CATSGGTEETQYF. CDR3 coding DNA: TGTGCCACCAGCGGAGGGACAGAAGAGACCCAGTACTTC. The V and J genes are TRBV15 and TRBJ2-5; D is possibly TRBD1 (7 bases). The germline gives CDR1 LNHNV, CDR2 YYDKDF (reference sequence). The CDR3 contains 13 residues. V was trimmed by 5 bases and J by 3 bases, leaving 10 bases between them.

This clone was detected once. The rearrangement links TRBV18 to TRBJ2-5; D not resolved. Germline V CDR1 and CDR2: KGHSH, LQKENI. The CDR3 consists of 14 residues. Deletions cut 2 bases from V and 7 bases from J, with 14 bases between. CDR3 bases: TGTGCCAGCTCACCATCCAGTGACGCCGGGACCCAGTACTTC. Translated: CASSPSSDAGTQYF.

The chain couples TRBV28 to TRBJ1-2; no firm D call. The V gene lost 6 bases and the J gene lost 0 bases, with 8 bases spanning the gap. Germline loops: CDR1 MDHEN, CDR2 SYDVKM. There are 13 residues in the CDR3. CDR3 loop: CASSLAPNYGYTF. DNA of the CDR3: TGTGCCAGCAGCCTAGCCCCTAACTATGGCTACACCTTC.

The chain couples TRBV9 to TRBJ1-3, with D possibly matching TRBD1 (5 bases). This CDR3 has 16 residues. V lost 0 bases to trimming and J lost 4 bases, with 14 bases between them. Germline values: CDR1 SGDLS, CDR2 YYNGEE. The CDR3: CASSVAGQAAGNTIYF. The CDR3 DNA is TGTGCCAGCAGCGTAGCGGGGCAGGCTGCCGGAAACACCATATATTTT.

Concerning this clone itself: The sample holds other DNA sequences that translate to the same CDR3. This rearrangement joins TRBV18 to TRBJ2-1; possibly TRBD1 or TRBD2 for D (5 bases each). CDR1 is KGHSH and CDR2 is LQKENI in the germline V gene. V was shortened by 3 bases and J by 8 bases, with 11 bases between the two germline ends. The CDR3 is made up of 13 amino acids. Written as DNA, the CDR3 is TGTGCCAGCTCACCTCCAGGGAGCGATGAGCAGTTCTTC. Translation: CASSPPGSDEQFF.